This T cell receptor (beta chain) came from a study of blood T cell repertoires in COVID-19. As for the study in general: The study drew acute and convalescent COVID-19 samples from the United States, Italy and Spain. Sources were T cells, B-cell-depleted T cells, or PBMCs; the material itself was cDNA or gDNA.

Study processing details: For nucleated cells, counts were estimated from reference gene primer amplification. This table comes from immunoSEQ multiplex PCR, and its TCRdb copy is limited to in-frame clones, with some not included. D and trimming come from the DNA, and the V and J calls and clone size come from that table. Of roughly 200,000 clones in the sample, 65% to 85% were seen once. The CDR3 has 15 amino acids. V lost 1 base to trimming and J lost 1 base; unmatched junction nucleotides: 1. CDR1 LNHDA and CDR2 SQIVND come from the germline V gene (reference sequence). The receptor was derived from a man aged 40-49 years with active or convalescent COVID-19. What was sequenced was peripheral blood. This chain links TRBV19 with TRBJ1-5, with 7 nucleotides matching TRBD1. The DNA for the CDR3 is TGTGCCAGTAGTATAGTGGGACAGAGCAATCAGCCCCAGCATTTT. Its translation: CASSIVGQSNQPQHF.